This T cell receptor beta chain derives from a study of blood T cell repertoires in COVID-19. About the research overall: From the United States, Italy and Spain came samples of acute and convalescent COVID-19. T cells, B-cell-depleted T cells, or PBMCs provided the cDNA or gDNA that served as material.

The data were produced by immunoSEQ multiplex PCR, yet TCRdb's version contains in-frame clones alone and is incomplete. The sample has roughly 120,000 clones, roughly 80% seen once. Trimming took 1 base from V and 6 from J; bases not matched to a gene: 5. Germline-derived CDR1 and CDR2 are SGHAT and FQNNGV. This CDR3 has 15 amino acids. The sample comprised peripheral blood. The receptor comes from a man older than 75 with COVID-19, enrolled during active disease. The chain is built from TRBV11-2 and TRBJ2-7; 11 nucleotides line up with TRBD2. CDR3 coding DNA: TGTGCCAGCAGCTTAGCTTTAGGACTAGCGGGCGAGCAGTACTTC. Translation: CASSLALGLAGEQYF.